The 15 T cell receptor beta chains in this list originate from one sample, sequenced in a study of response to subunit inactivated influenza vaccine. MiXCR, run by TCRdb on the RT-PCR reads, gives a single entry per CDR3 protein. The repertoire holds 600,000 to 850,000 distinct CDR3 sequences, 13% to 15% seen once, with approximately 7.6% in the top ten. Source: PBMCs from blood, taken 14 days before vaccination. The receptors come from a man aged 50 to 59 who received an inactivated influenza vaccine.

This clonotype was observed at least ten times. The rearrangement links TRBV20-1 to TRBJ2-1; 7 bases align to TRBD2. CDR1 is DFQATT and CDR2 is SNEGSKA in the germline V gene (reference sequence). This CDR3 contains 15 residues. The CDR3 sequence: CSLWILGTTANEQFF. For the CDR3, the DNA is TGCAGCCTTTGGATCCTGGGGACTACCGCAAATGAGCAGTTCTTC.

This clonotype has just a few counts. The rearrangement joins TRBV6-2 or TRBV6-3 to TRBJ2-5; no clear D gene. The CDR3 is 14 residues long. Germline V CDR1 and CDR2: MNHEY, SVGEGT. Trimming left V 6 bases short and J 2 bases short, with 13 bases between. CDR3 DNA: TGTGCCAGCAGCGACTCACGGGCACAAGAGACCCAGTACTTC. Translation gives CASSDSRAQETQYF.

V usage is TRBV7-2 and J usage is TRBJ1-1, with D hard to call. Between the trimmed V and J ends, which lost 6 bases and 5 bases, there was a span of 7 bases. Germline values: CDR1 SGHTA, CDR2 FQGNSA. The CDR3 runs to 11 residues. The CDR3 protein is CASRIVTEAFF. The CDR3 DNA reads TGTGCCAGCAGGATCGTGACTGAAGCTTTCTTT.

This clonotype was counted between two and nine times. The V gene is TRBV3-1, the J gene TRBJ1-1; a possible D gene is TRBD1 (6 bases). This CDR3 contains 11 residues. Trimming pared 4 bases from V and 11 bases from J, leaving 11 bases between. CDR1 is LGHDT and CDR2 is YNNKEL in the germline V gene (reference sequence). The CDR3 reads CASSLAGAAFF. CDR3 nucleotide sequence: TGTGCCAGCAGCCTCGCGGGGGCGGCTTTCTTT.

The V gene is TRBV20-1, the J gene TRBJ2-5; 10 nucleotides align to TRBD2. J was trimmed by 5 bases and V by 3 bases; bases with no gene match: 6. Germline V gene lookup returns CDR1 DFQATT and CDR2 SNEGSKA (reference sequence). The CDR3 has 14 residues. The CDR3 sequence is CSARSGGAYETQYF. The CDR3 region has the DNA TGCAGTGCTAGGAGCGGGGGGGCCTACGAGACCCAGTACTTC.

This clonotype was seen more than once but under ten times. This sequence joins TRBV5-1 and TRBJ2-2; D is ambiguous. This CDR3 region has 15 residues. Germline loops: CDR1 SGHRS, CDR2 YFSETQ. V dropped 3 bases and J dropped 10 bases, with 19 bases sitting between them. The CDR3 loop is CASSSQRTHPVELFF. CDR3 DNA: TGCGCCAGCAGCTCCCAGAGAACCCACCCGGTGGAGCTGTTTTTT.

The V gene is TRBV30, the J gene TRBJ2-3; 7 bases map to TRBD2. Germline V gives CDR1 GTSNPN, CDR2 SVGIG (reference sequence). The CDR3 totals 15 residues. V lost 3 bases to trimming and J lost 1 base; unmatched junction nucleotides: 7. CDR3 sequence: CAWRPIAGGTDTQYF. The CDR3 region has the DNA TGTGCCTGGAGGCCCATAGCGGGCGGCACAGATACGCAGTATTTT. The entire variable domain, with the rest obtained from reference TRBV30 and TRBJ2-3, is as follows: SQTIHQWPATLVQPVGSPLSLECTVEGTSNPNLYWYRQAAGRGLQLLFYSVGIGQISSEVPQNLSASRPQDRQFILSSKKLLLSDSGFYLCAWRPIAGGTDTQYFGPGTRLTVL.

This clonotype was recorded a few times. This sequence joins TRBV4-3 and TRBJ2-1; D not certain. Germline V gene sequence: CDR1 LGHNA, CDR2 YSLEER. The CDR3 is 12 residues long. Trimming shortened V by 4 bases and J by 10 bases, and 11 bases separated the two germline ends. CDR3 nucleotides: TGCGCCAGCAGCCCTGATCTGCGGGAGCAGTTCTTC. Encoded protein: CASSPDLREQFF.

This clonotype was recorded at least ten times. The rearrangement uses TRBV7-9 and TRBJ2-7; 8 nucleotides agree with TRBD2. CDR3 size: 14 residues. CDR1 and CDR2 from the germline V gene are SEHNR and FQNEAQ (reference sequence). V trimming: 4 bases; J trimming: 2 bases; junction bases outside the gene matches: 4. This CDR3 reads CASSSGLDPYEQYF. The CDR3 DNA reads as TGTGCCAGCAGCTCGGGACTAGACCCCTACGAGCAGTACTTC.

This clonotype has more than one count but fewer than ten. The chain has TRBV7-9 and TRBJ1-1; maybe TRBD1 (5 bases). In germline, CDR1 is SEHNR, CDR2 FQNEAQ (reference sequence). The CDR3 consists of 14 residues. V dropped 5 bases and J dropped 7 bases, with 17 bases sitting between them. The CDR3 loop is CASSVRGAPGEAFF. CDR3 in DNA: TGTGCCAGCAGCGTTCGAGGGGCGCCGGGTGAAGCTTTCTTT.

This clonotype was recorded a few times. The chain is built from TRBV7-2 and TRBJ2-1, with TRBD1 identical over 11 bases. Per the germline V gene, CDR1 is SGHTA and CDR2 is FQGNSA. V lost 5 bases, J lost 7 bases, and 4 bases stayed unmatched. CDR3 size: 14 residues. The CDR3 loop reads CASSADRGRNEQFF. The CDR3 nucleotides are TGTGCCAGCAGCGCGGACAGGGGGCGGAATGAGCAGTTCTTC.

J is TRBJ2-7 and V is TRBV24-1, with D uncertain. This CDR3 is 16 amino acids long. V was trimmed by 0 bases and J by 0 bases, leaving 11 bases between them. Per the germline V gene, CDR1 is KGHDR and CDR2 is SFDVKD. In DNA, the CDR3 is TGTGCCACCAGTGATTTGCAGAGCAGGAGCTCCTACGAGCAGTACTTC. Its translation is CATSDLQSRSSYEQYF.

This clonotype was counted a few times. The chain carries TRBV28 and TRBJ2-1; tentative D call: TRBD2 (6 bases). V lost 5 bases, J lost 10 bases, and 12 bases lay in between. The CDR3 extends over 12 amino acids. Germline-derived CDR1 and CDR2 are MDHEN and SYDVKM. CDR3 sequence: CASSRLASEQFF. The CDR3 DNA reads as TGTGCCAGCAGTCGTCTAGCGTCCGAGCAGTTCTTC.

The chain combines TRBV7-3 with TRBJ2-3; D call uncertain. The CDR3 covers 14 residues. CDR1 is SGHTA, CDR2 FQGTGA, per germline. V was trimmed by 1 base and J by 2 bases, leaving 7 bases between them. The CDR3 nucleotides read TGTGCCAGCAGCTTAAGGCCTCTCACAGATACGCAGTATTTT. Translated, it gives CASSLRPLTDTQYF.

In this sample, this clonotype turned up many times. The V and J genes are TRBV20-1 and TRBJ1-2, with D unresolved. Per the germline V gene, CDR1 is DFQATT and CDR2 is SNEGSKA (reference sequence). V shed 6 bases and J shed 4 bases, with 6 bases lying between them. The CDR3 extends over 10 amino acids. The CDR3 sequence: CSATGYGYTF. DNA for the CDR3: TGCAGTGCCACTGGCTATGGCTACACCTTC.